This T cell receptor beta chain was sequenced for a study of T cells in Graves' hyperthyroidism and ophthalmopathy (dated by TCRdb to between 2019 and 2020). Background on the whole study: Peripheral blood was sampled at the time of initial diagnosis, prior to any treatment. The roughly 91 discovery patients were randomly divided into training and test sets at a 7:3 ratio. An independent validation cohort of under 20 hyperthyroidism patients and more than 15 patients who later progressed to ophthalmopathy tested prospective prediction of ophthalmopathy. TCR Vbeta CDR3 sequencing of 120 to 150 peripheral blood samples (roughly 41 ophthalmopathy, roughly 74 hyperthyroidism and around 17 progressor patients) is reported in the paper. Following sampling, methimazole starting at 30 mg daily was given to hyperthyroidism patients, and high-dose intravenous methylprednisolone was given to ophthalmopathy patients. TCR V-J signatures able to tell the groups apart were searched for in a discovery cohort of some 100 patients, of whom around 42 had Graves' ophthalmopathy and 57 had stable Graves' hyperthyroidism. The study also compared thyroid tissue and blood T-cell repertoires from five or six Graves' hyperthyroidism patients.

The hyperthyroidism patients were between 18 and 65 years old and newly diagnosed, with a disease duration of less than 2 months. Patients with uncontrolled infections, other autoimmune diseases, pregnancy or lactation were excluded. Diagnoses were based on clinical symptoms, serum thyroxine and TRAb, thyroid ultrasound and orbital computed tomography. Blood from progressor patients was collected at the time of first diagnosis with hyperthyroidism, before any ophthalmopathy symptoms had appeared. PBMCs were separated from about 10 ml of fresh peripheral blood using Ficoll-Paque density gradient centrifugation. Progressor patients were initially diagnosed with Graves' hyperthyroidism and developed ophthalmopathy during follow-up. Total RNA was extracted using Trizol reagent, and RNA quality was assessed on an Agilent 2100 Bioanalyzer. According to the germline V gene, CDR1 reads MNHNS and CDR2 reads SASEGT. The germline V and J ends show losses of 6 bases and 6 bases respectively, and no gene match explains 7 bases of the junction. The CDR3 has 14 amino acids, counting the end cysteine and phenylalanine. Just CDR3 DNA is preserved here, 42 bases in frame from base 1.

TCR beta CDR3 regions were amplified from RNA transcripts. For the first round of RT-PCR on the TCR CDR3, the HTBI primer set was used together with the Qiagen OneStep RT-PCR kit. Libraries were constructed in a second round of multiplex PCR, after which size selection and purification were carried out. Paired-end sequencing of the libraries was performed with 100 bp reads on an Illumina HiSeq2000. The source study handled its data this way. Raw data were processed with SOAPnuke, discarding reads with adapters, uncalled bases, mean Phred below 15, or no exact constant-primer or identifier match. COPE v1.2.5 was used to merge high-quality paired reads, and clonotypes were defined as unique nucleotide sequences. MiTCR v1.1 was used to align the clonotypes against IMGT TRBV, TRBD and TRBJ reference segments. Only V-J combinations with frequency above 0.0001, covering 99% to 99.2% of repertoires, were analysed. The TCS score was defined as the ratio of F50 (clonal expansion) to E x V (chaos), calculated using BLOSUM62-based TCRdist between CDR3 peptides within each V-J. Welch's t-statistics and random forest reduced around 520 V-J features to 13, which were used in a naive Bayes classifier (R e1071). TCRdb's own reprocessing of the public reads used fastp at Q25 and MiXCR and kept productive beta chains. One record per CDR3 amino acid sequence lists the most common genes and DNA. The V and J calls come from TCRdb's annotation, not from the publication. The sample contains about 280,000 distinct CDR3 sequences, 20% to 25% of them found a single time. The ten largest account for about 30% of the sample.

Here is what the overall study found, with its caveats: Sample size was not statistically predetermined, and investigators were not blinded to group allocation. Most expanded thyroid clonotypes (frequency above 0.001) were also found in blood, which suggests that blood repertoires may mirror thyroid immune responses. In validation, the model predicted progression to ophthalmopathy a median of about 6.8 months before onset, with approximately 71% sensitivity and roughly 77% specificity. Ophthalmopathy was separated from stable hyperthyroidism by a 13 V-J signature model, with around 90% sensitivity and 81% to 82% specificity obtained in cross-validation and 80%/75% obtained in testing.

This clonotype was counted between two and nine times. Its antigen is still unknown. No base qualities exist here, and no much larger clone lies one base off it. The sample consisted of blood. This sequence uses TRBV6-1 and TRBJ2-7, with TRBD2 identical over 11 junction bases. The receptor was isolated from a man in his forties with Graves' hyperthyroidism that later progressed to Graves' ophthalmopathy. The DNA is as follows: TGTGCCAGCAGGCTACTAGCGGGAGCGGGCGAGCAGTACTTC. It translates to CASRLLAGAGEQYF.